This T cell receptor (beta chain) originates from a study of blood T cell repertoires in COVID-19. The wider study: Samples representing acute and convalescent COVID-19 were sourced from the United States, Italy and Spain.

TCRdb keeps only in-frame clones here, not all; method: immunoSEQ multiplex PCR. The table lists 220,000 or so clones, around 84% of them singletons, with 6.8% in the top ten. Germline assignment: CDR1 SGHTA and CDR2 FQGNSA. The germline V and J ends were trimmed by 4 bases and 2 bases, with 18 bases remaining between them. This CDR3 has 17 amino acids. The sequence was obtained from a woman aged 40 to 50 who had recovered from COVID-19. The sample comprised PBMCs or T cells enriched from blood (not recorded which). J is TRBJ2-1 and V is TRBV7-2, with a tentative D call TRBD1 (6 bases). Here the CDR3 DNA reads TGTGCCAGCAGCTCCGATTTTACAGGGACCCCCTACAATGAGCAGTTCTTC. Its protein product is CASSSDFTGTPYNEQFF.